This T cell receptor beta chain was retrieved from a study of T-cell memory formation after mild COVID-19. Trimming pared 2 bases from V and 2 bases from J, leaving 9 bases between. This CDR3 has 14 amino acids. Study-wide results and limits: Clones that contracted from day 15 to 85 were balanced CD4/CD8, while later expanders leaned CD4+.

Turning to this clonotype: The antigen is undetermined.

Amplification by 5'RACE using constant-segment primers produced TCR alpha and TCR beta cDNA libraries that carried sample barcodes and UMIs. One entry per CDR3 protein, called by TCRdb with MiXCR from the 5' RACE reads. This sample has roughly 600,000 distinct CDR3 sequences, with 15% to 20% found just once. This rearrangement joins TRBV12-3 or TRBV12-4 to TRBJ1-2; D gene unclear. The sample consisted of PBMCs or a T cell subset sorted from them (not recorded which). The source is an adult woman who had mild COVID-19 (a few samples of this study predate the infection). Cell type and time point are not known. CDR3 sequence reads: CASSLTPRNYGYTF. The CDR3 DNA sequence: TGTGCCAGCAGTTTAACCCCAAGGAACTATGGCTACACCTTC.